This T cell receptor (beta chain) emerged from a study of T cell responses to AZD1222 COVID-19 vaccine. Findings and caveats of the study: An increase in Spike-specific TCR breadth and depth was observed after two AZD1222 doses. As reported, nearly half of all spike-specific TCRs target variant regions that are unmutated.

Of note for this clone: The antigen is unknown.

Sequencing used immunoSEQ multiplex PCR; TCRdb keeps in-frame clones, though not all of them. The table includes fewer than 200,000 clones, approximately 86% detected once. Germline V CDR1 and CDR2: MRHNA, SNTAGT. The CDR3 has 13 residues. Trimming shortened V by 6 bases and J by 8 bases, and 16 bases separated the two germline ends. The sequence derives from an adult in good health. The J gene is TRBJ1-2, the V gene TRBV6-4; D is perhaps TRBD1 (6 bases). This specimen was peripheral blood, taken on day 0 of AZD1222 vaccination. In nucleotides, the CDR3 is TGTGCCAGCAGGAAGGCAGGGGAAAAAGGCTACACCTTC. Protein: CASRKAGEKGYTF.